Listed here are 22 T cell receptor beta chains from one sample, sequenced in a study of OX40 agonist ivuxolimab in advanced cancers. The protocol was immunoSEQ multiplex PCR, while the TCRdb copy is restricted to in-frame clones and leaves out a portion. The top ten hold 7% to 9.5% of the sample, which has tens of thousands of clones, roughly 90% seen once. Specimen: CD4+ or CD8+ T cells sorted from blood, collected in a trial of the OX40 agonist ivuxolimab. All receptors derive from an adult with an advanced solid tumor such as melanoma, head and neck, liver or kidney cancer.

The gene calls are TRBV9 and TRBJ1-4; D unclear. CDR1 SGDLS and CDR2 YYNGEE come from the germline V gene. The ends were cut back, 0 bases at V and 3 bases at J, with 12 bases in the middle. The length of the CDR3 is 16 residues. CDR3: CASSVEGLTPNEKLFF. The CDR3 nucleotides read TGTGCCAGCAGCGTAGAGGGCCTCACACCTAATGAAAAACTGTTTTTT.

This clone came up once. The J gene is TRBJ1-1, the V gene TRBV13; possible D gene TRBD1, 6 bases. The germline V gene encodes CDR1 PRHDT and CDR2 FYEKMQ (reference sequence). The CDR3 length is 15 residues. Between the trimmed V and J ends, which lost 7 bases and 0 bases, there was a span of 15 bases. The CDR3 DNA sequence: TGTGCCAGCACGCGCAGGGGCGACATGAACACTGAAGCTTTCTTT. Its protein product is CASTRRGDMNTEAFF.

The chain links TRBV6-5 to TRBJ1-2, with a weak D call TRBD1 (6 bases). Germline V CDR1 and CDR2: MNHEY, SVGAGI. Trimming left V 2 bases short and J 5 bases short, with 12 bases between. The CDR3 runs 14 residues. Written as DNA, the CDR3 is TGTGCCAGCAGTTACGCTACAGGGTTGTATGGCTACACCTTC. This gives the protein CASSYATGLYGYTF.

The chain employs TRBV7-9 and TRBJ2-7, with 8 bases lining up with TRBD1. CDR1 is SEHNR, CDR2 FQNEAQ, per germline (reference sequence). The CDR3 length is 16 residues. V gave up 2 bases and J gave up 4 bases; unmatched junction bases: 10. The CDR3 loop is CASSLTGGKGPYEQYF. The CDR3 DNA reads TGTGCCAGCAGCTTAACAGGGGGGAAAGGGCCTTACGAGCAGTACTTC.

The rearrangement links TRBV7-8 to TRBJ2-7, with 13 bases lining up with TRBD2. Germline V lookup: CDR1 SGHVS, CDR2 FQNEAQ. Trimming removed 4 bases from V and 0 bases from J; junction bases left unmatched: 6. The CDR3 consists of 17 residues. The CDR3 DNA follows: TGTGCCAGCAGCTCCGGACTAGCGGGGGTTAGCTCCTACGAGCAGTACTTC. Translating it yields CASSSGLAGVSSYEQYF.

J is TRBJ2-2 and V is TRBV7-6, with D hard to call. The germline V gene encodes CDR1 SGHVS and CDR2 FNYEAQ. This CDR3 comprises 16 residues. The V and J ends lost 2 bases and 0 bases respectively, with 10 bases between them. CDR3 in DNA: TGTGCCAGCAGCTTACTGAGCGCATCGAACACCGGGGAGCTGTTTTTT. Its protein product is CASSLLSASNTGELFF.

The V and J genes are TRBV9 and TRBJ2-2; D may correspond to TRBD1 or TRBD2 (6 bases each). This CDR3 is built from 16 residues. V lost 0 bases to trimming and J lost 4 bases, with 13 bases between them. Per the germline V gene, CDR1 is SGDLS and CDR2 is YYNGEE. The CDR3: CASSVGPGAGTGELFF. The CDR3 DNA reads TGTGCCAGCAGCGTAGGACCGGGGGCAGGCACCGGGGAGCTGTTTTTT.

A few counts support this clone. In DNA form, the CDR3 reads TGTGCCAGCAGCGTTCTACAGGTAGATACGCAGTATTTT. Translating gives CASSVLQVDTQYF. The genes are TRBV9 and TRBJ2-3; D is possibly TRBD1 (5 bases). The germline gives CDR1 SGDLS, CDR2 YYNGEE. CDR3 length equals 13 residues. The V end was cut by 2 bases, the J end by 5 bases, with 9 bases between.

The rearrangement joins TRBV4-3 to TRBJ1-2; D call uncertain. The CDR3 extends over 15 amino acids. Germline lookup yields CDR1 LGHNA and CDR2 YSLEER. V was clipped by 0 bases and J by 0 bases, with 8 bases between them. CDR3 protein: CASSQDKGSNYGYTF. The CDR3 nucleotides read TGCGCCAGCAGCCAAGATAAGGGATCTAACTATGGCTACACCTTC.

The chain couples TRBV4-3 to TRBJ2-7; 10 bases map to TRBD2. CDR3 length: 16 residues. V shed 3 bases, J shed 0 bases, and the junction held 5 bases outside the gene matches. Per the germline V gene, CDR1 is LGHNA and CDR2 is YSLEER. CDR3 amino acids: CASSHHSGGLSYEQYF. For the CDR3, the DNA is TGCGCCAGCAGCCACCATAGCGGGGGGCTCTCCTACGAGCAGTACTTC.

The rearrangement joins TRBV7-5 to TRBJ2-2; TRBD2, the D gene given by the table, was not confirmed from the DNA. TRBV7-5 corresponds to a pseudogene. The CDR3 covers 16 residues. The CDR3 DNA reads as TGTGTCAGAAGCTTTTCAAACGGACTCCCTGGAGGGGAGCTGTTTTTT. This codes for CVRSFSNGLPGGELFF.

About this clone itself: At one of its ends the junction is not consistent with the germline gene, which may arise from a read error. CDR3 region: CASTLGYNEQFF. In DNA form, the CDR3 reads TGTGCCAGCACCTTAGGATACAATGAGCAGTTCTTC. V usage is TRBV11-2 and J usage is TRBJ2-1; D is ambiguous. The CDR3 sequence is 12 residues long. Germline loops: CDR1 SGHAT, CDR2 FQNNGV.

About this clone itself: The same CDR3 also results from other DNA sequences found in this sample. The gene calls are TRBV27 and TRBJ2-7; 7 nucleotides line up with TRBD2. CDR1 and CDR2 (germline): MNHEY, SMNVEV (reference sequence). The CDR3 extends over 15 amino acids. J gave up 3 bases and V 1 base, and 6 bases lay outside the gene matches. The CDR3 loop reads CASSLFGGGYYEQYF. CDR3 in DNA: TGTGCCAGCAGTTTATTTGGGGGAGGGTACTACGAGCAGTACTTC.

This clone showed up just once. Germline and junction disagree at one end, which may indicate a read error. The chain has TRBV5-5 and TRBJ2-7, with no clear D. This CDR3 spans 13 amino acids. The germline CDR1 and CDR2 sequences are SGHKS and YYEKEE (reference sequence). The CDR3 sequence: CASSLPGLYKQYF. CDR3 bases: TGTGCCAGCAGCTTGCCGGGTCTCTACAAGCAGTACTTC. The full variable domain, in which reference TRBV5-5 and TRBJ2-7 provide the parts outside the CDR3, is DAGVTQSPTHLIKTRGQQVTLRCSPISGHKSVSWYQQVLGQGPQFIFQYYEKEERGRGNFPDRFSARQFPNYSSELNVNALLLGDSALYLCASSLPGLYKQYFGPGTRLTVT.

This clone was seen once. The CDR3 reads CASEWGGSTDTQYF. In DNA form, the CDR3 reads TGTGCCAGCGAGTGGGGGGGCAGTACAGATACGCAGTATTTT. This chain uses TRBV25-1 with TRBJ2-3; tentatively, D is TRBD2 (7 bases). The CDR3 runs to 14 residues. Germline-derived CDR1 and CDR2 are MGHDK and SYGVNS. With 8 bases removed from V and 3 bases from J, the gap between germline ends came to 15 bases. The full variable domain, in which reference TRBV25-1 and TRBJ2-3 provide the parts outside the CDR3, is EADIYQTPRYLVIGTGKKITLECSQTMGHDKMYWYQQDPGMELHLIHYSYGVNSTEKGDLSSESTVSRIRTEHFPLTLESARPSHTSQYLCASEWGGSTDTQYFGPGTRLTVL.

This chain uses TRBV29-1 with TRBJ2-7; 11 nucleotides agree with TRBD1. Germline V gene sequence: CDR1 SQVTM, CDR2 ANQGSEA. The length of the CDR3 is 13 residues. The chain's CDR3 is CSYTGTGGFEQYF. CDR3 in DNA: TGCAGTTACACCGGGACAGGGGGGTTCGAGCAGTACTTC.

The chain recombines TRBV27 with TRBJ1-1; perhaps TRBD1 as D (6 bases). The CDR3 has 14 residues. Trimming pared 6 bases from V and 5 bases from J, leaving 16 bases between. Germline CDR1 is MNHEY and CDR2 is SMNVEV (reference sequence). CDR3 nucleotide sequence: TGTGCCAGCAGCTCACTAGGGGGGCAGACTGAAGCTTTCTTT. This sequence encodes CASSSLGGQTEAFF.

As regards this clone: An end of the junction differs from the germline gene, which may be a read error. The chain joins TRBV7-7 to TRBJ2-7, with TRBD1 matching 7 bases. The CDR3 totals 14 residues. Germline loops: CDR1 SSHAT, CDR2 FNYEAQ (reference sequence). The CDR3 spells CASSPDRTNYEQYF. The DNA for the CDR3 is TGTGCTAGCAGCCCGGACAGGACAAACTACGAGCAGTACTTC.

The chain has TRBV2 and TRBJ2-1, with 11 bases aligning to TRBD2. This CDR3 region has 15 residues. Germline assignment: CDR1 SNHLY and CDR2 FYNNEI. The ends lost 8 bases at V and 2 bases at J; junction bases unmatched: 5. The DNA for the CDR3 is TGTGCCAGCCGGGGTAGCGGGGGGGCCTACAATGAGCAGTTCTTC. It translates to CASRGSGGAYNEQFF.

The rearrangement uses TRBV10-2 and TRBJ1-4; D possibly corresponds to TRBD1 (5 bases). The length of the CDR3 is 16 residues. Germline CDR1 is WSHSY and CDR2 is SAAADI. V was trimmed by 3 bases and J by 6 bases, leaving 17 bases between them. This chain's CDR3 is CASSETPGLMHEKLFF. The CDR3 coding sequence is TGCGCCAGCAGTGAAACCCCGGGACTCATGCATGAAAAACTGTTTTTT.

Comments on this clone: This sample also contains other DNA sequences that code for the same CDR3. The V call is TRBV9, the J call TRBJ2-3, with 8 positions matching TRBD2. This CDR3 is built from 15 residues. The V and J ends lost 2 bases and 0 bases, in that order; junction bases with no gene match: 2. Germline assignment: CDR1 SGDLS and CDR2 YYNGEE. The CDR3 is CASSVSGASTDTQYF. In DNA form, the CDR3 reads TGTGCCAGCAGCGTTAGCGGGGCAAGCACAGATACGCAGTATTTT.

V is TRBV2 and J is TRBJ2-3; D is uncertain. The CDR3 is made up of 16 amino acids. Germline V CDR1 and CDR2: SNHLY, FYNNEI. V was pared by 0 bases and J by 0 bases, with 10 bases between. CDR3 in DNA: TGTGCCAGCAGTGAAGCTAGGGCTTCCAGCACAGATACGCAGTATTTT. This sequence encodes CASSEARASSTDTQYF.